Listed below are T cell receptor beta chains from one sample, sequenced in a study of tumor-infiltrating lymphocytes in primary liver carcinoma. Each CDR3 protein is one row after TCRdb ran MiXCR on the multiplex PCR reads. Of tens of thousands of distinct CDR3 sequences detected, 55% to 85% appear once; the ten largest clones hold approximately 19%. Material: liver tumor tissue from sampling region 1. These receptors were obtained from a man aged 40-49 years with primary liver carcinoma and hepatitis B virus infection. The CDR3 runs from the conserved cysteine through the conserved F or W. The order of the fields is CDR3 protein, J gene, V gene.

CAISDEGWETQYF TRBJ2-5 TRBV10-3
CAGRGRGAGELFF TRBJ2-2 TRBV5-1
CANSGGPDTHYF TRBJ2-3 TRBV10-1
CASRLSGRSYEQYF TRBJ2-7 TRBV5-4
CASSLSGETRYF TRBJ2-5 TRBV11-2
CASSLTIHRGTGELFF TRBJ2-2 TRBV11-3
CDSRLGWGLAGDFNEQFF TRBJ2-1 TRBV11-2
CASGSGDPIGGTQYF TRBJ2-3 TRBV12-5
CANSDRGNHPQHF TRBJ1-5 TRBV6-5
CASSLNREDEQYF TRBJ2-7 TRBV7-2
CSVEGGYIEAFF TRBJ1-1 TRBV29-1
CASSVGQETQYF TRBJ2-5 TRBV5-1
CASSLDLPRLERFF TRBJ2-1 TRBV11-2
CVSSQESSRWGYTF TRBJ1-2 TRBV4-2
CASSLNTEAFF TRBJ1-1 TRBV5-6
CASSLTGGQGQNIQYF TRBJ2-4 TRBV5-1
CASSEQGVVKNIQYF TRBJ2-4 TRBV6-1
CASSLVSLGVELYF TRBJ2-7 TRBV5-5
CASGSGLNSNQPQHF TRBJ1-5 TRBV7-8
CSFEQGATEAFF TRBJ1-1 TRBV29-1
CATSDLRGRQDNERFF TRBJ2-1 TRBV24-1
CSAVPGTGNNEQLF TRBJ2-1 TRBV29-1
CASNLQHTGDYGYTF TRBJ1-2 TRBV5-1
CAVGDCSNQPQHF TRBJ1-5 TRBV6-5
CASSVGLAGDTGELFF TRBJ2-2 TRBV9
CSAPTGEDVELFF TRBJ2-2 TRBV29-1
CPTRTGLRSGKTIYF TRBJ1-3 TRBV10-2
CVNSQALNTGELFF TRBJ2-2 TRBV4-1
CASSRSGQANSPPHF TRBJ1-6 TRBV11-2
CAGSLLPGRDTGELFF TRBJ2-2 TRBV11-1
CGVGTGSRQYF TRBJ2-7 TRBV29-1
CATSDWVGSSPETQYF TRBJ2-5 TRBV24-1
CAISGSSGTSGRDTQYF TRBJ2-3 TRBV10-3
CASSVAAHQPQHF TRBJ1-5 TRBV6-1
CTSSLAQYTEALF TRBJ1-1 TRBV12-3/TRBV12-4
CASNSIRYTDTQYF TRBJ2-3 TRBV11-2
CASSEEPSYKQYF TRBJ2-7 TRBV6-1
CASGTLAGGTGELFF TRBJ2-2 TRBV5-6
CASSFSRGTYEQFF TRBJ2-1 TRBV12-3/TRBV12-4
CACSQSSGNTGEPFF TRBJ2-2 TRBV4-1
CSVPSGSSTVAFF TRBJ1-1 TRBV29-1
CSVAGGWHTEAFF TRBJ1-1 TRBV29-1
CANPNEAPHEQYF TRBJ2-7 TRBV11-2
CVIGEDSVGDTQYF TRBJ2-3 TRBV10-3
CASNPTDKNQPQHF TRBJ1-5 TRBV2
CVSSPPPLAGIAKNIQYF TRBJ2-4 TRBV4-2
CASSSMVRTGNTIYF TRBJ1-3 TRBV11-2
CSAREQGLGYTF TRBJ1-2 TRBV20-1
CASSVGQGNKDTQYF TRBJ2-3 TRBV5-1
CSVDSGLLNTGELFF TRBJ2-2 TRBV29-1
CASSRITGTSGGYDIQYF TRBJ2-3 TRBV6-2/TRBV6-3
CGSGGPRKLQETQYF TRBJ2-5 TRBV6-1
CASNFAGLGTDTQYF TRBJ2-3 TRBV27
CASSFATGGNEQFF TRBJ2-1 TRBV12-3/TRBV12-4
CASSQDLAGTLSYEQYF TRBJ2-7 TRBV4-1
CASSALSTGGGDEQFF TRBJ2-1 TRBV6-1
CASSLQGYEQYF TRBJ2-7 TRBV28
CASSLGLGLPTHERFF TRBJ2-1 TRBV11-1
CVSSQLVGLTTDTQYF TRBJ2-3 TRBV6-1